Sequencing of this T cell receptor (beta chain) was carried out in a study of T cell responses to AZD1222 COVID-19 vaccine. Data came from immunoSEQ multiplex PCR; TCRdb stores just in-frame clones and leaves some out. The table lists approximately 69,000 clones, over 80% of them singletons. CDR1 and CDR2 from the germline V gene are MNHNY and SVGAGI (reference sequence). The CDR3 has 9 residues if both end residues are counted. Study-level findings and limits: Clonal diversity may have been underestimated, and the donors were mostly white British, with more females than males. Baseline serostatus was positive in only six AZD1222 recipients.

As for this clone: Its cognate antigen is unknown. Likely a read error: the CDR3 ends without its conserved phenylalanine or tryptophan. The DNA is omitted, as the CDR3 cannot be located on it reliably, and the CDR3 follows TCRdb's listing.

The receptor's source is an adult who received the AZD1222 COVID-19 vaccine. The genes are TRBV6-6 and TRBJ1-2. This material consisted of peripheral blood, taken 28 days after the second AZD1222 dose. The CDR3 loop reads CASSSRGTA.